A selection of T cell receptor beta chains follows, all from one sample in a study of T cell responses to AZD1222 COVID-19 vaccine. Generated by immunoSEQ multiplex PCR, the TCRdb table keeps only in-frame clones and is missing some. The repertoire includes some 180,000 clones, around nine tenths of them detected once, and more than 1.5% sits in the top ten. Sequences were derived from peripheral blood, sampled on day 0 of AZD1222 vaccination. Receptors originate from an adult in good health. The conserved cysteine and the conserved F or W are not part of the CDR3 here. D genes are given only for firm matches. Only part of the rows carry a size: once, few, many, or a class if the clone is expanded.

v_call d_call clone_size cdr3_aa
TRBV5-1 TRBD1 NA ASSPDGTGGNQPQH
TRBV5-4 NA NA ASSLGNYLTQY
TRBV2 TRBD1 few ASSGGTGGSEQY
TRBV2 NA NA ASSRRGSETQY
TRBV5-4 NA NA ASRHGGGRTGELF
TRBV4-2 NA NA ASSTQGRPNYGYT
TRBV5-6 NA NA ASSFQGGLSFYEQY
TRBV14 TRBD1 few ASSSGWGRGTGELF
TRBV5-1 NA NA ASSAQVAGGINEQF
TRBV7-6 TRBD1 NA ASSSRQGSYNEQF
TRBV6-1 NA NA ASSEVQSNTEAF
TRBV5-4 NA NA ASSSGPPRSNQPQH
TRBV30 TRBD1 NA AWQKNRGSTDTQY
TRBV6-5 TRBD2 NA ASSYIGTTAGNEQF
TRBV27 NA NA ASSLSGGSDTQY
TRBV6-1 NA few ASSENPLQETQY
TRBV9 NA NA ASSVGRSRLQTGELF
TRBV7-2 NA few ASSLGGARQRENTEAF
TRBV7-8 NA NA ASSSRPVNTGELF
TRBV5-1 TRBD1 NA ASSSGQAGETQY
TRBV6-5 NA NA ASSQDISGNTIY
TRBV7-9 NA once ASSLAGKGERNGYT
TRBV5-1 NA NA ASSLVERNTEAF
TRBV19 NA NA ASNPGTSTDTQY
TRBV12-3/TRBV12-4 NA NA ASSFGNTIY
TRBV27 TRBD1 NA ASSFTGTGFLNEKLF
TRBV4-1 TRBD2 NA ASSLKTSGGVDTQY
TRBV7-3 TRBD2 NA ASSFHLLAGEDEQF
TRBV16 NA NA ASSQPDRGRNQPQH
TRBV6-5 TRBD1 NA ASSRDRGLGGYT
TRBV7-2 NA NA ASSLKGGQPQH
TRBV6-2/TRBV6-3 TRBD1 NA ASSYPGQIFSNQPQH
TRBV6-5 NA NA ASKEVSGANVLT
TRBV5-6 NA once ASSYPQRNTEAF
TRBV2 NA few ASSNTVNEQF
TRBV4-1 NA NA ASSHPEPAYEQY
TRBV2 NA NA ASSPTRQAFSYEQY
TRBV7-8 NA NA ASSSRNVAGNYGYT
TRBV5-1 NA NA ASSPTGPSGPNSPLH
TRBV19 NA NA ASSILARTQDTQY
TRBV7-9 NA NA ASSSRMAGANVLT
TRBV10-1 NA NA ASSDEALGTGNTIY
TRBV10-1 NA NA ASRLSGNTEAF
TRBV18 NA NA ASSPPSTDTQY
TRBV19 NA NA ASSYRTSEQF
TRBV5-1 TRBD2 NA ASSLKGLAGGRDTQY
TRBV12-3/TRBV12-4 NA NA ASCRRSAEQF
TRBV7-3 NA NA ASSYRRGGQAF
TRBV5-8 TRBD1 NA ASSPDRDLSNPTGELF
TRBV4-3 TRBD1 NA ASSQDLAGGAYGYT